The clone carrying this T cell receptor (beta chain) was counted ten times or more. The antigen is undetermined. cDNA carried unique molecular identifiers, and a universal primer site was added by template switching. TCRdb reprocessed the 5' RACE reads via MiXCR and lists one record per CDR3 protein. The table includes some 96,000 distinct CDR3 sequences, around 5.5% detected once. The V and J ends lost 6 bases and 8 bases, in that order; junction bases with no gene match: 21. The CDR3 spans 18 residues. From germline, CDR1 is ENHRY and CDR2 SYGVKD. The data derive from a study of identical twins. Study-wide results and caveats: It was cross-sectional statistical analysis, not following the same donors, that the conclusions relied on.

Sample: memory T cells sorted from blood. This sequence originates from a woman aged 45-59 years in good health. The chain employs TRBV10-3 and TRBJ2-1; TRBD2 matches at 8 bases. The CDR3 loop is CAIRPPRGSGILFDEQFF. The CDR3 nucleotides are TGTGCCATCAGGCCCCCCCGGGGTAGCGGGATACTGTTTGATGAGCAGTTCTTC.